The 32 T cell receptor beta chains listed next were all sequenced from one sample in a study of blood T cell repertoires in COVID-19. Some clones are missing from TCRdb's copy, which holds only in-frame ones; the method was immunoSEQ multiplex PCR. The table records tens of thousands of clones, about four fifths of them present only once. The sequencing sample was made of peripheral blood. The receptors shown here come from a woman at least 80 years old with active or convalescent COVID-19.

The chain recombines TRBV5-1 with TRBJ2-2, with D maybe TRBD2 (5 bases). Between the trimmed V and J ends, which lost 0 bases and 4 bases, there was a span of 10 bases. The CDR3 loop spans 15 amino acids. CDR1 and CDR2 from the germline V gene are SGHRS and YFSETQ. The CDR3 reads CASSLVSGSTGELFF. The CDR3, as DNA: TGCGCCAGCAGCTTGGTCTCGGGGAGCACCGGGGAGCTGTTTTTT.

This chain links TRBV7-6 with TRBJ2-7, with 11 bases lining up with TRBD2. This CDR3 has 16 amino acids. Per the germline V gene, CDR1 is SGHVS and CDR2 is FNYEAQ. The J segment lost 6 bases and the V segment lost 5 bases, leaving 12 bases of the junction unmatched. Here the CDR3 DNA reads TGTGCCAGCAGCCTAACCGAGGGGGGACTAGCGGCCGAGCAGTACTTC. Its protein is CASSLTEGGLAAEQYF. Supplemented by reference TRBV7-6 and TRBJ2-7, the full variable domain reads GAGVSQSPRYKVTKRGQDVALRCDPISGHVSLYWYRQALGQGPEFLTYFNYEAQQDKSGLPNDRFSAERPEGSISTLTIQRTEQRDSAMYRCASSLTEGGLAAEQYFGPGTRLTVT.

V usage is TRBV28 and J usage is TRBJ2-7, with D maybe TRBD2 (6 bases). Germline CDR1 is MDHEN and CDR2 is SYDVKM. The CDR3 length is 15 residues. Trimming shortened V by 6 bases and J by 1 base, and 16 bases separated the two germline ends. CDR3 sequence: CASSASGTSSYEQYF. The CDR3 DNA reads TGTGCCAGCAGCGCATCCGGGACTTCATCCTACGAGCAGTACTTC. The full variable domain, with the rest looked up from reference TRBV28 and TRBJ2-7, is DVKVTQSSRYLVKRTGEKVFLECVQDMDHENMFWYRQDPGLGLRLIYFSYDVKMKEKGDIPEGYSVSREKKERFSLILESASTNQTSMYLCASSASGTSSYEQYFGPGTRLTVT.

The chain carries TRBV7-9 and TRBJ1-3; TRBD1 matches at 9 bases. CDR1 SEHNR and CDR2 FQNEAQ come from the germline V gene (reference sequence). The J segment lost 0 bases and the V segment lost 4 bases, leaving 4 bases of the junction unmatched. CDR3 length: 16 amino acids. Written as DNA, the CDR3 is TGTGCCAGCAGCTCCGGGACAGGGACCTCTGGAAACACCATATATTTT. Residues: CASSSGTGTSGNTIYF.

CDR3 region: CASSSGHQTNIQYF. CDR3 bases: TGTGCCAGCAGCTCGGGACATCAAACAAACATTCAGTACTTC. The rearrangement links TRBV5-5 to TRBJ2-4, with D possibly being TRBD1 (6 bases). Germline V lookup: CDR1 SGHKS, CDR2 YYEKEE (reference sequence). The CDR3 contains 14 residues. V lost 3 bases and J 6 bases, leaving 13 bases between the germline ends.

V usage is TRBV19 and J usage is TRBJ1-4, with 7 positions matching TRBD1. V lost 7 bases and J lost 8; bases outside the gene matches: 4. There are 12 residues in the CDR3. Germline V gene sequence: CDR1 LNHDA, CDR2 SQIVND (reference sequence). In DNA, the CDR3 is TGTGCCAGTAAGGGACAGTCCGAAAAACTGTTTTTT. This translates into CASKGQSEKLFF.

This chain uses TRBV7-8 with TRBJ1-2; a weak D match, TRBD1 (5 bases). Germline V gene data show CDR1 as SGHVS and CDR2 as FQNEAQ. V was pared by 5 bases and J by 4 bases, with 11 bases between. The CDR3 extends over 13 amino acids. Written as DNA, the CDR3 is TGTGCCAGCAGCCGACAGAACCTCTATGGCTACACCTTC. Translation: CASSRQNLYGYTF.

This clone was seen a few times. An end of the junction does not agree with germline; a read error may underlie this. The sample carries other DNA sequences with the same CDR3. This chain uses TRBV5-3 with TRBJ2-5, with D perhaps TRBD2 (7 bases). TRBV5-3 is designated an ORF whose function remains uncertain. The CDR3 extends over 18 amino acids. For the CDR3, the DNA is TGTCCCAGCTTGGGGACTCGGGGGGCCCCCCGCCACGGAGAGACCCAGTACTTC. Translating gives CPSLGTRGAPRHGETQYF.

CDR3 amino acids: CASSQQGVSTDTQYF. CDR3 nucleotides: TGTGCCAGCAGCCAACAGGGGGTTAGCACAGATACGCAGTATTTT. The gene calls are TRBV7-2 and TRBJ2-3; TRBD1 agrees at 8 bases. The trim removed 5 bases at V and 0 bases at J, leaving 4 bases unmatched. Germline-derived CDR1 and CDR2 are SGHTA and FQGNSA. The CDR3 runs 15 residues. The full variable domain, rest sourced from reference TRBV7-2 and TRBJ2-3, is GAGVSQSPSNKVTEKGKDVELRCDPISGHTALYWYRQSLGQGLEFLIYFQGNSAPDKSGLPSDRFSAERTGGSVSTLTIQRTQQEDSAVYLCASSQQGVSTDTQYFGPGTRLTVL.

J is TRBJ1-2 and V is TRBV2, with D unresolved. Germline CDR1 SNHLY, CDR2 FYNNEI. V was shortened by 0 bases and J by 8 bases, with 16 bases between the two germline ends. CDR3 length: 15 amino acids. In DNA, the CDR3 is TGTGCCAGCAGTGAAGCGCTTGGGGAGATAGGAGGCTACACCTTC. Encoded protein: CASSEALGEIGGYTF. The full variable domain, with the rest looked up from reference TRBV2 and TRBJ1-2, is EPEVTQTPSHQVTQMGQEVILRCVPISNHLYFYWYRQILGQKVEFLVSFYNNEISEKSEIFDDQFSVERPDGSNFTLKIRSTKLEDSAMYFCASSEALGEIGGYTFGSGTRLTVV.

V usage is TRBV2 and J usage is TRBJ2-3, with D possibly being TRBD2 (6 bases). V was pared by 6 bases and J by 4 bases, with 11 bases between. The length of the CDR3 is 13 residues. CDR1 is SNHLY, CDR2 FYNNEI, per germline. The CDR3 is CASRTSTADTQYF. CDR3 coding DNA: TGTGCCAGCAGGACTAGTACGGCAGATACGCAGTATTTT.

The chain employs TRBV7-2 and TRBJ2-1; 12 positions match TRBD2. The CDR3 runs 15 residues. Germline CDR1 SGHTA, CDR2 FQGNSA. Trimming at V came to 6 bases and at J to 7 bases, leaving 7 bases not matched to a gene. The CDR3 DNA sequence: TGTGCCAGCAGATCTAGCGGGGGGGCCCGTAATGAGCAGTTCTTC. Protein product: CASRSSGGARNEQFF.

In DNA, the CDR3 is TGCGCCAGCAGCGGGGACACCGGTAATGAAAAACTGTTTTTT. Residues: CASSGDTGNEKLFF. This sequence joins TRBV5-1 and TRBJ1-4; D may be TRBD1 (6 bases). The CDR3 contains 14 residues. Per germline, CDR1 SGHRS and CDR2 YFSETQ. Trimming left V 4 bases short and J 4 bases short, with 11 bases between. The full variable domain, with the rest looked up from reference TRBV5-1 and TRBJ1-4, is KAGVTQTPRYLIKTRGQQVTLSCSPISGHRSVSWYQQTPGQGLQFLFEYFSETQRNKGNFPGRFSGRQFSNSRSEMNVSTLELGDSALYLCASSGDTGNEKLFFGSGTQLSVL.

The gene calls are TRBV7-9 and TRBJ1-4, with D possibly being TRBD1 (5 bases). Between the trimmed V and J ends, which lost 4 bases and 5 bases, there was a span of 14 bases. The CDR3 is 15 residues long. The germline V gene encodes CDR1 SEHNR and CDR2 FQNEAQ (reference sequence). CDR3 nucleotides: TGTGCCAGCAGCTCCCCCGCAGGGCCCAATGAAAAACTGTTTTTT. It yields the protein CASSSPAGPNEKLFF.

The chain joins TRBV28 to TRBJ2-1, with 10 bases that match TRBD2. In germline, CDR1 is MDHEN, CDR2 SYDVKM. V shed 2 bases, J shed 9 bases, and the junction held 10 bases outside the gene matches. There are 16 residues in the CDR3. CDR3 coding DNA: TGTGCCAGCAGTTTACGTTCCCTAGCGGGGGTGGGTGAGCAGTTCTTC. This sequence encodes CASSLRSLAGVGEQFF.

The sample holds a few counts of this clone. This rearrangement joins TRBV5-6 to TRBJ2-7; no definite D call. In germline, CDR1 is SGHDT, CDR2 YYEEEE. The V gene lost 2 bases and the J gene lost 4 bases, with 4 bases spanning the gap. This CDR3 spans 11 amino acids. CDR3 sequence: CASSFQYEQYF. In DNA, the CDR3 is TGTGCCAGCAGCTTCCAGTACGAGCAGTACTTC.

V gene TRBV15 combines with J gene TRBJ1-3; 10 positions match TRBD1. The CDR3 sequence is 18 residues long. With V trimmed by 0 bases and J by 0 bases, 5 bases remained unmatched. From germline, CDR1 is LNHNV and CDR2 YYDKDF (reference sequence). CDR3 amino acids: CATSRDPGTGASGNTIYF. DNA of the CDR3: TGTGCCACCAGCAGAGATCCCGGGACAGGGGCCTCTGGAAACACCATATATTTT.

The chain employs TRBV5-1 and TRBJ1-2, with 12 nucleotides matching TRBD1. The CDR3 spans 14 residues. The junction had 8 bases not matched to a gene; V was cut back by 7 bases and J by 7 bases. Germline V CDR1 and CDR2: SGHRS, YFSETQ. The CDR3 sequence: CASAPGTGGFGYTF. CDR3 DNA sequence: TGCGCCAGCGCTCCCGGGACAGGGGGCTTTGGCTACACCTTC.

The chain recombines TRBV2 with TRBJ1-6; 8 bases are a match to TRBD1. Germline CDR1 and CDR2: SNHLY and FYNNEI. Losses at the gene ends were 5 bases for V and 10 bases for J; bases not matched to a gene: 7. The CDR3 length is 14 residues. CDR3 region: CASSYTGGDSPLHF. The DNA of the CDR3 is TGTGCCAGCAGTTACACAGGGGGTGACTCACCCCTCCACTTT.

This chain uses TRBV27 with TRBJ2-3; 13 bases are shared with TRBD2. Germline V lookup: CDR1 MNHEY, CDR2 SMNVEV (reference sequence). Losses at the gene ends were 10 bases for V and 2 bases for J; bases not matched to a gene: 9. The CDR3 covers 16 residues. The CDR3 DNA is TGTGCCACCAAAACGACTAGCGGGGGGTCCACAGATACGCAGTATTTT. Protein sequence: CATKTTSGGSTDTQYF.

V usage is TRBV28 and J usage is TRBJ1-6; 9 bases fit TRBD1. Germline CDR1 is MDHEN and CDR2 is SYDVKM. V lost 5 bases, J lost 8 bases, and 1 base stayed unmatched. CDR3 length equals 13 residues. The CDR3 is CASSRQGDSPLHF. The DNA for the CDR3 is TGTGCCAGCAGTCGACAGGGGGATTCACCCCTCCACTTT.

Regarding this clone: A junction end diverges from the germline sequence, so it may reflect a read error. The rearrangement links TRBV2 to TRBJ2-4; 10 nucleotides line up with TRBD1. The CDR3 sequence is 12 residues long. The germline V gene has CDR1 SNHLY and CDR2 FYNNEI. CDR3 region: CASSETPGQGHF. Here the CDR3 DNA reads TGTGCCAGCAGTGAAACCCCGGGACAGGGGCACTTC.

This clone was observed a handful of times. V and J are TRBV25-1 and TRBJ2-2; TRBD2 is a possible D gene (6 bases). Germline CDR1 is MGHDK and CDR2 is SYGVNS. V dropped 2 bases and J dropped 1 base, with 8 bases sitting between them. The CDR3 is made up of 15 amino acids. Here the CDR3 DNA reads TGTGCCAGCAGTGAACGGGGAGGGAACACCGGGGAGCTGTTTTTT. It is translated as CASSERGGNTGELFF.

J is TRBJ2-7 and V is TRBV29-1; D is uncertain. Germline V gene sequence: CDR1 SQVTM, CDR2 ANQGSEA. This CDR3 has 13 residues. Deletions cut 2 bases from V and 2 bases from J, with 10 bases between. The CDR3 DNA reads as TGCAGCGTTGAAACTTTTGATACCTACGAGCAGTACTTC. Its protein product is CSVETFDTYEQYF.

The V call is TRBV5-3, the J call TRBJ2-5, with 8 bases lining up with TRBD1. TRBV5-3 is reported as an ORF; its role is uncertain. Trimming removed 3 bases from V and 3 bases from J; junction bases left unmatched: 4. The CDR3 sequence is 14 residues long. Here the CDR3 reads CARSSDRGKETQYF. In DNA, the CDR3 is TGTGCCAGAAGCTCCGACAGGGGAAAAGAGACCCAGTACTTC.

The chain recombines TRBV3-1 (or the pseudogene TRBV3-2) with TRBJ2-3; no reliable D call. This CDR3 is 14 amino acids long. Germline-derived CDR1 and CDR2 are LGHDT and YNNKEL (reference sequence). The germline V and J ends were trimmed by 0 bases and 0 bases, with 4 bases remaining between them. DNA for the CDR3: TGTGCCAGCAGCCAAGATTCGAGCACAGATACGCAGTATTTT. Translation: CASSQDSSTDTQYF.

V and J are TRBV12-5 and TRBJ2-2, with D perhaps matching TRBD1 (6 bases). Germline values: CDR1 LGHNT, CDR2 FRNRAP. CDR3 size: 13 residues. Deletions cut 10 bases from V and 0 bases from J, with 9 bases between. CDR3 protein: CATGQSNTGELFF. CDR3 DNA sequence: TGTGCTACTGGACAGTCGAACACCGGGGAGCTGTTTTTT.

The V call is TRBV6-6, the J call TRBJ1-1, with TRBD1 matching over 7 bases. V was clipped by 2 bases and J by 10 bases; unmatched bases: 7. The CDR3 extends over 13 amino acids. CDR1 and CDR2 from the germline V gene are MNHNY and SVGAGI (reference sequence). CDR3 loop: CASSYRGPFVAFF. CDR3 DNA: TGTGCCAGCAGTTACAGGGGGCCATTTGTAGCTTTCTTT.

This chain joins TRBV7-2 and TRBJ2-2, with TRBD1 identical over 7 bases. The germline gives CDR1 SGHTA, CDR2 FQGNSA. J was trimmed by 2 bases and V by 3 bases; bases with no gene match: 3. This CDR3 spans 15 amino acids. CDR3 nucleotide sequence: TGTGCCAGCAGCTTTGAGGGGGCAAACACCGGGGAGCTGTTTTTT. Translated, it gives CASSFEGANTGELFF.

The chain has TRBV5-1 and TRBJ2-7, with D perhaps TRBD2 (5 bases). The V and J ends lost 3 bases and 1 base respectively, with 8 bases between them. The CDR3 consists of 13 residues. Germline V gives CDR1 SGHRS, CDR2 YFSETQ. For the CDR3, the DNA is TGCGCCAGCAGCTCCCGGGAATCCTACGAGCAGTACTTC. This gives the protein CASSSRESYEQYF.

J is TRBJ2-7 and V is TRBV4-3; the D gene is possibly TRBD2 (7 bases). Germline loops: CDR1 LGHNA, CDR2 YSLEER. Trimming removed 4 bases from V and 3 bases from J, with 13 bases in between. The CDR3 is 14 amino acids. CDR3 loop: CASSLGGRGYEQYF. The CDR3 coding sequence is TGCGCCAGCAGCCTCGGGGGGCGGGGCTACGAGCAGTACTTC.

The chain couples TRBV7-9 to TRBJ2-3; D gene ambiguous. Trimming pared 6 bases from V and 0 bases from J, leaving 13 bases between. Per germline, CDR1 SEHNR and CDR2 FQNEAQ (reference sequence). The CDR3 runs to 15 residues. This chain's CDR3 is CASRQSPFSTDTQYF. CDR3 nucleotides: TGTGCCAGCAGGCAAAGCCCATTTAGCACAGATACGCAGTATTTT.